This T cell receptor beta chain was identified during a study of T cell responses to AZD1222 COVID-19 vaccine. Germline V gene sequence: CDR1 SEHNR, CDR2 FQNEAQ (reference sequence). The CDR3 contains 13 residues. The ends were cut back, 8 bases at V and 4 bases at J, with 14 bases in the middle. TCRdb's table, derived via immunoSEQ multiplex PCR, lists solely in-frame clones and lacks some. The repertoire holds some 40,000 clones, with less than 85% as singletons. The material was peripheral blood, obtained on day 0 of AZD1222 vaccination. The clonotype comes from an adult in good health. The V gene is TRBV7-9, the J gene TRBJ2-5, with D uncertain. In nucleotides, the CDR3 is TGTGCCAGCGAAACGTTAGGTATAGAGACCCAGTACTTC. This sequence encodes CASETLGIETQYF.